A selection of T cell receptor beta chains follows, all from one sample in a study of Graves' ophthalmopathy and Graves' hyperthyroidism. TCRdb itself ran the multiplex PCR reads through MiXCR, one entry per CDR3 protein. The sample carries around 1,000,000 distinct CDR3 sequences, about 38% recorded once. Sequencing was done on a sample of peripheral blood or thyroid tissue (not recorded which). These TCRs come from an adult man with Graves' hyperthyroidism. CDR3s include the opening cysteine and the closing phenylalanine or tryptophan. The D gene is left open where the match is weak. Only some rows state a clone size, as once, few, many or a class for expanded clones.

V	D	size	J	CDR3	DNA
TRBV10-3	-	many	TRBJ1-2	CAISVGSGYGYTF	TGTGCCATCAGTGTGGGGTCTGGCTATGGCTACACCTTC
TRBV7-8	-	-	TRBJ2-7	CASRSGTRYEQYF	TGTGCCAGCAGGTCTGGGACGAGATACGAGCAGTACTTC
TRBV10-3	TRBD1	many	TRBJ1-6	CATEIGQGNSPLHF	TGTGCCACTGAGATCGGACAGGGAAATTCACCCCTCCACTTT
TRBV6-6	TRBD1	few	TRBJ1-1	CASRPWTGVNTEAFF	TGTGCCAGCAGACCTTGGACAGGGGTGAACACTGAAGCTTTCTTT
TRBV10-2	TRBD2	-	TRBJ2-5	CASSISGGLQETQYF	TGCGCCAGCAGTATTAGCGGGGGGTTACAAGAGACCCAGTACTTC
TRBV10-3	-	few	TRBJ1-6	CASSLPDRVSPLHF	TGTGCCAGCAGTTTACCCGATCGGGTATCACCCCTCCACTTT
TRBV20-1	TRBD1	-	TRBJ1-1	CSAIGQGDTEAFF	TGCAGTGCTATCGGACAGGGGGACACTGAAGCTTTCTTT
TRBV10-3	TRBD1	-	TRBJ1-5	CAISGQDRDHEHF	TGTGCCATCAGTGGCCAGGACAGGGACCACGAGCATTTT
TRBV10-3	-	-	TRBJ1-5	CAISESGSRGSNNHQPQHF	TGTGCCATCAGTGAGTCGGGGTCCAGGGGATCCAACAATCATCAGCCCCAGCATTTT
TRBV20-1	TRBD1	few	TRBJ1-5	CSAGGGQGIQPQHF	TGCAGTGCTGGGGGGGGACAGGGAATTCAGCCCCAGCATTTT
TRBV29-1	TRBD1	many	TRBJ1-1	CSVEVGQGHRAEAFF	TGCAGCGTTGAAGTTGGACAGGGACACCGTGCTGAAGCTTTCTTT
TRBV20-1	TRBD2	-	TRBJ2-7	CSARDREAQDEQYF	TGCAGTGCTAGAGATCGGGAGGCACAGGACGAGCAGTACTTC
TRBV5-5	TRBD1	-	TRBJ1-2	CASSSDRGDQYGYTF	TGTGCCAGCAGCTCGGACAGGGGGGATCAGTATGGCTACACCTTC
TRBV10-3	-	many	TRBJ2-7	CAISNARYEQYF	TGTGCCATCAGTAATGCGAGGTACGAGCAGTACTTC
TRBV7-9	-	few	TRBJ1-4	CASSLRFRAEWDNEKLFF	TGTGCCAGCAGCTTAAGGTTTAGGGCCGAGTGGGATAATGAAAAACTGTTTTTT
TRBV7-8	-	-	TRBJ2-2	CASSIGTHSGELFF	TGTGCCAGCAGCATCGGGACACACAGCGGGGAGCTGTTTTTT
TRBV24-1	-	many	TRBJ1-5	CATSRDTYQPQHF	TGTGCCACCAGTCGGGACACTTATCAGCCCCAGCATTTT
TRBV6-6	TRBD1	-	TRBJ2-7	CASSYPNDRAYEQYF	TGTGCCAGCAGTTACCCCAATGACAGGGCCTACGAGCAGTACTTC
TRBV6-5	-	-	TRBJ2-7	CASSYRQTGPYEQYF	TGTGCCAGCAGTTATAGGCAAACCGGACCCTACGAGCAGTACTTC
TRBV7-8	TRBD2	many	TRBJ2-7	CASSARAGADRYEQYF	TGTGCCAGCAGCGCCCGAGCGGGGGCTGATCGCTACGAGCAGTACTTC
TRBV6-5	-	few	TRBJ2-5	CASSYSKGTTGYETQYF	TGTGCCAGCAGTTACTCAAAAGGGACCACCGGGTATGAGACCCAGTACTTC
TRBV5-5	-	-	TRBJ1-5	CASSLGLGPQPQHF	TGTGCCAGCAGCTTGGGCCTGGGGCCTCAGCCCCAGCATTTT
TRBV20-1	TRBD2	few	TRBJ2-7	CSAWTSGRPYEQYF	TGCAGTGCGTGGACTAGCGGGAGACCCTACGAGCAGTACTTC
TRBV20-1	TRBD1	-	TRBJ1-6	CSASRAGGNSPLHF	TGCAGTGCCAGTCGGGCAGGGGGTAATTCACCCCTCCACTTT
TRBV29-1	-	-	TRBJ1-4	CSVEDDGEKLFF	TGCAGCGTTGAAGATGACGGTGAAAAACTGTTTTTT
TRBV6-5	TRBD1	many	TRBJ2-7	CASSAWDSSYEQYF	TGTGCCAGCAGTGCCTGGGACAGCTCCTACGAGCAGTACTTC
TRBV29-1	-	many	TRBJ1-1	CSVWTSRGTEAFF	TGCAGCGTGTGGACGTCCCGTGGGACTGAAGCTTTCTTT
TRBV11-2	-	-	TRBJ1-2	CASSPLVGILDYGYTF	TGTGCCAGCAGCCCCCTCGTCGGGATCCTGGACTATGGCTACACCTTC
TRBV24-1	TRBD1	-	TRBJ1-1	CATSETGGDTEAFF	TGTGCCACCAGTGAGACAGGGGGCGATACTGAAGCTTTCTTT
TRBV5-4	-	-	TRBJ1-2	CASSTIHYGASGYTF	TGTGCCAGCAGCACGATCCATTATGGGGCGTCGGGCTACACCTTC
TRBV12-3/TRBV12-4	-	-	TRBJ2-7	CASSLLGSPRYEQYF	TGTGCCAGCAGTTTGTTAGGGAGTCCCCGCTACGAGCAGTACTTC
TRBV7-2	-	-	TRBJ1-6	CASSSRTDGSSPLHF	TGTGCCAGCAGCTCCAGGACAGACGGGAGTTCACCCCTCCACTTT
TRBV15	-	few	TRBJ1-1	CATSISVNTEAFF	TGTGCCACCAGCATCTCAGTGAACACTGAAGCTTTCTTT
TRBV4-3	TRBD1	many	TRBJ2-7	CASSQEHRGNYEQYF	TGCGCCAGCAGCCAAGAGCACAGGGGAAACTACGAGCAGTACTTC
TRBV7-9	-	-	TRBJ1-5	CASSRTSGNAETQHF	TGTGCCAGCAGCAGGACTAGCGGGAACGCGGAGACCCAGCATTTT
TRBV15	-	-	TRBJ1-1	CATSSVGGRTTEAFF	TGTGCCACCAGCAGCGTTGGGGGTAGGACCACTGAAGCTTTCTTT
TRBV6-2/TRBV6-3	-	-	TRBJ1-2	CASSYSSTLGQHHYGYTF	TGTGCCAGCAGTTACTCATCAACCCTCGGACAGCACCACTATGGCTACACCTTC
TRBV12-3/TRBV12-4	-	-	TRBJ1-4	CASSLGGGATNEKLFF	TGTGCCAGCAGTTTAGGGGGGGGCGCAACTAATGAAAAACTGTTTTTT
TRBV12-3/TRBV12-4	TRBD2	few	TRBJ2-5	CASSVASGGKKETQYF	TGTGCCAGCAGCGTGGCTAGCGGGGGGAAAAAAGAGACCCAGTACTTC
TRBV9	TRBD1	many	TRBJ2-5	CASSPRDRTFQETQYF	TGTGCCAGCAGCCCCCGGGACAGGACCTTCCAAGAGACCCAGTACTTC
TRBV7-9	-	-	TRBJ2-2	CASSPLVSGTQFF	TGCGCCAGCAGCCCGCTCGTGTCGGGGACCCAGTTTTTT
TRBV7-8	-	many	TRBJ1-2	CASSTLLGALYGYTF	TGTGCCAGCAGCACATTACTCGGTGCCCTCTATGGCTACACCTTC
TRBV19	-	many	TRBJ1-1	CASSGGWTEAFF	TGTGCCAGCTCGGGGGGGTGGACTGAAGCTTTCTTT
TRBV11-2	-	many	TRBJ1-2	CASSLGVTAYGYTF	TGTGCCAGCAGCTTAGGCGTAACAGCCTATGGCTACACCTTC
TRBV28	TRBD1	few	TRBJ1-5	CASTLQGTNQPQHF	TGTGCCAGCACCTTACAGGGGACCAATCAGCCCCAGCATTTT
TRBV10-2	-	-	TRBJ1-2	CASSEPGADGYTF	TGCGCCAGCAGTGAGCCGGGGGCAGATGGCTACACCTTC
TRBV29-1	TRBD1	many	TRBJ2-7	CSVEDQGQGYEQYF	TGCAGCGTTGAAGATCAGGGACAGGGTTACGAGCAGTACTTC
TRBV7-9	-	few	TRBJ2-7	CASSEVTPMSSYEQYF	TGTGCCAGCAGTGAGGTGACGCCGATGAGCTCCTACGAGCAGTACTTC
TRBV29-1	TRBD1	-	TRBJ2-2	CSATGTGGTGELFF	TGCAGTGCTACCGGGACAGGGGGCACCGGGGAGCTGTTTTTT
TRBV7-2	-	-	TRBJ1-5	CATGRDVQETQHF	TGTGCCACCGGGCGGGACGTCCAAGAGACCCAGCATTTT
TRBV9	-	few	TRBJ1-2	CASSQDQSSRYTF	TGTGCCAGCAGCCAAGATCAGAGTTCCCGCTACACCTTC
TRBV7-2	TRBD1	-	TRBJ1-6	CASSQPGQVRGSPLHF	TGTGCCAGCAGCCAACCGGGACAGGTTCGAGGATCACCCCTCCACTTT
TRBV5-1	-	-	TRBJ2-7	CASSGGEDSSYEQYF	TGCGCCAGCAGCGGGGGAGAGGACAGCTCCTACGAGCAGTACTTC
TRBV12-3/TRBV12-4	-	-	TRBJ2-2	CASSWKLTGELFF	TGTGCCAGCAGTTGGAAGCTGACCGGGGAGCTGTTTTTT
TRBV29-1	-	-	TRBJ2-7	CSAPGSYEQYF	TGCAGCGCACCCGGCTCCTACGAGCAGTACTTC
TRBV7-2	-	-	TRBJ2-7	CASSATNAYEQYF	TGTGCCAGCAGCGCGACTAATGCCTACGAGCAGTACTTC
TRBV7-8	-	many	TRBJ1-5	CASSLAGWNQPQHF	TGTGCCAGCAGCTTAGCAGGCTGGAATCAGCCCCAGCATTTT
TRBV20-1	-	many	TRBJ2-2	CSATSGTNTGELFF	TGCAGTGCTACATCCGGGACGAACACCGGGGAGCTGTTTTTT